This TCR beta chain was identified in a study of a mutant IDH1 vaccine in newly diagnosed glioma. Indicated time point: baseline, week 1 (first vaccination visit). Indicated treatment: pre-vaccination baseline after standard-of-care therapy. Donors' newly diagnosed IDH1-mutant WHO grade 3 or 4 astrocytomas lacked nuclear ATRX. About this clone: Antigen specificity is unknown.

V dropped 0 bases and J dropped 6; count of bases not matched to a gene: 12. This CDR3 comprises 18 residues. CDR1 SGHTA and CDR2 FQGNSA come from the germline V gene. Study-wide points: Of the patients, less than 95% had vaccine-induced immune responses. Any relationship between pseudoprogression and changes in top peripheral T cell clonotypes seemed absent.

Clones were sequenced by immunoSEQ multiplex PCR, and TCRdb holds only the in-frame ones, with some missing. The data hold about 35,000 clones, with approximately 91% observed a single time. The sequenced sample was PBMCs, obtained from a glioma patient treated with radiotherapy, temozolomide or both. The sequence derives from a middle-aged woman with glioma. The chain couples TRBV7-2 to TRBJ2-1; TRBD2 matches at 9 bases. The CDR3 reads CASSLAYGGGALGNEQFF. The CDR3 DNA sequence: TGTGCCAGCAGCTTAGCGTATGGCGGGGGGGCTCTGGGCAATGAGCAGTTCTTC.